This entry is about one T cell receptor (beta chain). The clone's antigen remains unknown. No clone much larger than this one lies a single base away; base qualities are absent. From a lookup of the germline V gene, CDR1 and CDR2 are SNHLY and FYNNEI. The trim is 7 bases for V and 2 bases for J, with a gap of 9 bases between the germline ends. The CDR3 starts with the cysteine, ends with the phenylalanine, and has 12 residues. The CDR3 DNA has 36 bases and is translated from base 1. This record comes from a study of persistence of HIV-infected CD4 T cells (dated by TCRdb to the early 2020s). Study-wide context: The median time the participants had spent on suppressive ART was 7 to 9 years. Peripheral blood samples of up to about 200 mL were taken at multiple time points, with the exception of two participants who underwent leukapheresis at a single time point. Anti-CD3/anti-CD28 stimulation activated a higher proportion of cells, with a lower memory fraction, than antigen stimulation. The study isolated CMV- and HIV-1 Gag-responding CD4+ T cells from ART-treated individuals to examine antigen-driven clonal expansion of HIV-1-infected cells. The clonality of all cells in each sorted population was measured by TCRbeta sequencing, and the clonality of infected cells was measured by proviral sequencing. The TCR cluster analysis across participants included about 8 participants for CMV and 6 or 7 participants for Gag. The investigation overall reported the following: TCRbeta richness in CMV- and Gag-responding cells was significantly lower than in anti-CD3/anti-CD28-responding cells; CMV-responding cells had higher oligoclonality than CD3/CD28-stimulated and Gag-responding cells. Bulk TCR analyses could not be limited to the rare CMV-responding cells that actually contained HIV-1 proviruses. A correlation was observed between TCR oligoclonality and proviral oligoclonality within the same sorted populations. Only a small number of individuals took part in the study, and the range of antigens tested was limited. Antigen-responding cells were enriched for degenerate expanded CDR3beta sequences, which suggests convergent selection of CD4+ responses to CMV and Gag.

The treatment or condition label here, explained by the study, means: suppressive antiretroviral therapy. Cells were stimulated with anti-CD3/anti-CD28 magnetic beads as a nonspecific positive control representing the CD4+ T cell repertoire. CD4+ T cells that responded were sorted based on upregulation of both CD40 ligand and CD69. HIV-1-infected adults in whom suppressive ART had been started during chronic infection were enrolled as participants. For at least 4 years, participants had undetectable plasma HIV-1 RNA, below 50 copies/mL. To be included, participants needed a CD4+ T cell count above 400 cells/uL and a positive CMV serology. Before stimulation, PBMCs were isolated using density centrifugation and depleted of CD8+ T cells. For approximately 19 hours, the CD8-depleted PBMCs were stimulated with anti-CD28/CD49d costimulation, a CD40-blocking antibody, and enfuvirtide to prevent new infections. Cell sorting was done on a Beckman Coulter MoFlo Legacy or XDP sorter, and dead cells were excluded with propidium iodide. The QIAamp DNA Mini Kit was used for genomic DNA extraction from samples above one million cells, and the Quick-DNA Microprep Kit was used otherwise.

The immunoSEQ hsTCRB assay version 4, run in survey mode, was used to sequence TCRbeta repertoires from genomic DNA. Genomic DNA was diluted to around 10 ng/uL, and up to 1 ug per sample was used for TCRbeta sequencing. The paper's data handling went like this. TCRbeta data were analyzed in ImmunoSeq Analyzer 3.0, with diversity computed on productive nucleotide rearrangements. The improved Chao index was used to estimate lower-bound TCR diversity, and the Gini coefficient was used to estimate clonality using the Immunarch R package. When different nucleotide rearrangements encoded the same CDR3beta amino acid sequence, each rearrangement was treated as a distinct clonotype. Differential abundance analysis found TCRbeta sequences that were significantly enriched in antigen-responding cells compared with anti-CD3/anti-CD28-activated cells. GLIPH2 grouped TCRs by predicted peptide-MHC specificity, both within each participant and across combined participant data sets. In TCRdb, the immuneACCESS table is reduced to in-frame sequences with V and J assigned. These tables do not hold every clone; where another copy was compared, an unresolved V gene accounts for under half, and the others remain unexplained. The DNA was the basis for D and trimming; V, J and clone size are from that table. A total of about 47,000 clones appear in this sample, roughly nine tenths of them only once. Under 2% of the sample is held by the ten biggest clonotypes.

This material consisted of CD4+ T cells sorted from PBMCs after approximately 20-hour stimulation, taken from a patient who received antiretroviral therapy. The sample's cell subset or site label, decoded: CD40L+CD69+ CD4 T cells responding to anti-CD3/anti-CD28 beads, representing the overall repertoire. The sequence is built from TRBV2 and TRBJ2-7, with the D gene call left open. This TCR was recovered from an adult man with HIV who was CMV-seropositive. Here is the DNA: TGTGCCAGCAACCCCGGGCCCTACGAGCAGTACTTC. This translates into CASNPGPYEQYF.